Listed below are T cell receptor beta chains from one sample, sequenced in a study of T cell changes during pregnancy in multiple sclerosis. Profiled with immunoSEQ multiplex PCR; TCRdb holds only in-frame clones, not every one. Seen here are tens of thousands of clones, around 89% observed once, and the top ten hold 6% to 8%. The sequences come from CD8+ T cells from peripheral blood mononuclear cells, collected in the second trimester of pregnancy. The source of these receptors is a female donor with multiple sclerosis, enrolled in a pregnancy study. CDR3s include the opening cysteine and the closing phenylalanine or tryptophan. The D gene is left open where the match is weak. Clone size appears in some rows only: once, few, many, or a class for an expanded clone.

v_gene	j_gene	d_gene	abundance	CDR3aa	CDR3nt
TRBV30	TRBJ1-1	.	.	CAWSVGVEAFF	TGTGCCTGGAGTGTGGGAGTTGAAGCTTTCTTT
TRBV18	TRBJ1-5	TRBD1	.	CASSPTGTGPYQPQHF	TGTGCCAGCTCACCAACTGGGACAGGTCCTTATCAGCCCCAGCATTTT
TRBV5-1	TRBJ1-2	.	few	CASSSKQGNYGYTF	TGCGCCAGCAGCTCTAAACAGGGTAACTATGGCTACACCTTC
TRBV30	TRBJ1-5	.	.	CAWSPDTRGYSNQPQHF	TGTGCCTGGAGTCCCGATACTAGGGGGTATAGCAATCAGCCCCAGCATTTT
TRBV4-3	TRBJ2-7	TRBD1	.	CASSQDPGQGVDEQYF	TGCGCCAGCAGCCAAGACCCGGGACAGGGGGTAGACGAGCAGTACTTC
TRBV7-8	TRBJ1-1	TRBD1	once	CASSAWDRETEAFF	TGTGCCAGCAGCGCCTGGGACAGGGAAACTGAAGCTTTCTTT
TRBV30	TRBJ1-6	.	few	CAWSVPPGAGHSPLHF	TGTGCCTGGAGTGTCCCCCCAGGGGCCGGCCATTCACCCCTCCACTTT
TRBV2	TRBJ2-1	.	.	CASTPRGREYNEQFF	TGTGCCAGCACCCCTCGTGGGCGGGAATACAATGAGCAGTTCTTC
TRBV28	TRBJ1-2	.	.	CASVLLQGSTYGYTF	TGTGCCAGCGTACTTCTACAGGGATCTACCTATGGCTACACCTTC
TRBV7-9	TRBJ1-6	.	.	CASSYGQSLNSPLHF	TGTGCCAGCAGCTACGGACAGAGCCTAAATTCACCCCTCCACTTT
TRBV4-1	TRBJ1-1	.	.	CASIGSRPANEAFF	TGCGCCAGCATTGGCTCTAGGCCTGCCAATGAAGCTTTCTTT
TRBV7-9	TRBJ1-6	TRBD1	.	CASSLLGGVTGNSPLHF	TGTGCCAGCAGCCTCCTGGGGGGCGTGACAGGGAATTCACCCCTCCACTTT
TRBV5-4	TRBJ1-1	.	.	CASSFKNTEAFF	TGTGCCAGCAGCTTTAAGAACACTGAAGCTTTCTTT
TRBV27	TRBJ1-4	.	once	CASSSSFLRGDEKLFF	TGTGCCAGCAGTTCATCCTTTCTTCGGGGGGATGAAAAACTGTTTTTT
TRBV4-3	TRBJ2-1	TRBD2	.	CASSQDSGGLTLMEQFF	TGCGCCAGCAGCCAAGACAGCGGGGGCCTCACCCTCATGGAGCAGTTCTTC
TRBV5-1	TRBJ1-5	.	.	CASLQPQHF	TGCGCCAGCCTACAGCCCCAGCATTTT
TRBV27	TRBJ2-7	TRBD2	.	CASSLTGGTGTYEQYF	TGTGCCAGCAGTCTGACGGGGGGGACGGGGACCTACGAGCAGTACTTC
TRBV30	TRBJ2-7	TRBD1	.	CAWSGGTGEYEQYF	TGTGCCTGGAGTGGGGGGACAGGGGAATACGAGCAGTACTTC
TRBV14	TRBJ1-1	TRBD1	.	CASSHGQGGTEAFF	TGTGCCAGCAGCCACGGACAGGGAGGCACTGAAGCTTTCTTT
TRBV27	TRBJ2-1	.	.	CASSSLSSGLPGDEQFF	TGTGCCAGCAGCTCCCTATCCTCGGGACTACCAGGGGATGAGCAGTTCTTC
TRBV15	TRBJ1-2	.	.	CATSMFAGVVGSYTF	TGTGCCACCAGCATGTTCGCAGGGGTGGTAGGAAGCTACACCTTC
TRBV4-2	TRBJ2-1	.	.	CASSPDSGSYNEQFF	TGTGCCAGCAGCCCTGATAGCGGAAGCTACAATGAGCAGTTCTTC
TRBV15	TRBJ1-1	.	.	CATSWAGDTEAFF	TGTGCCACCAGCTGGGCAGGGGACACTGAAGCTTTCTTT
TRBV15	TRBJ1-1	TRBD1	once	CATSEDREVSVNTEAFF	TGTGCCACCAGCGAAGACAGGGAGGTTTCGGTGAACACTGAAGCTTTCTTT
TRBV27	TRBJ2-7	TRBD2	.	CASSPGGGSYEQYF	TGTGCCAGCAGTCCGGGCGGGGGGTCCTACGAGCAGTACTTC
TRBV4-3	TRBJ1-1	TRBD1	.	CASSQDEGQGWNTEAFF	TGCGCCAGCAGCCAAGATGAGGGACAGGGATGGAACACTGAAGCTTTCTTT
TRBV29-1	TRBJ2-7	TRBD1	.	CSVPGQGYEQYF	TGCAGCGTTCCGGGACAGGGCTACGAGCAGTACTTC
TRBV7-3	TRBJ2-3	.	many	CASSLSSSDTDTQYF	TGTGCCAGCAGCTTATCATCTTCAGATACAGATACGCAGTATTTT
TRBV9	TRBJ2-5	TRBD2	.	CASSAPLAGGLFGTQYF	TGTGCCAGCAGCGCTCCTCTAGCGGGGGGGCTGTTCGGGACCCAGTACTTC
TRBV5-5	TRBJ2-1	TRBD1	.	CASSLGRTGLEQFF	TGTGCCAGCAGCTTGGGACGGACAGGGCTCGAGCAGTTCTTC
TRBV7-9	TRBJ2-7	.	.	CASSSPWGEAGYEQYF	TGTGCCAGCAGCTCTCCTTGGGGGGAGGCCGGCTACGAGCAGTACTTC
TRBV27	TRBJ2-7	TRBD1	.	CASSGGPGQGRNEQYF	TGTGCCAGCAGTGGAGGACCGGGACAGGGTAGGAACGAGCAGTACTTC
TRBV6-4	TRBJ2-2	.	few	CASSDSRGSLTGELFF	TGTGCCAGCAGTGACTCGAGAGGTAGCCTTACCGGGGAGCTGTTTTTT